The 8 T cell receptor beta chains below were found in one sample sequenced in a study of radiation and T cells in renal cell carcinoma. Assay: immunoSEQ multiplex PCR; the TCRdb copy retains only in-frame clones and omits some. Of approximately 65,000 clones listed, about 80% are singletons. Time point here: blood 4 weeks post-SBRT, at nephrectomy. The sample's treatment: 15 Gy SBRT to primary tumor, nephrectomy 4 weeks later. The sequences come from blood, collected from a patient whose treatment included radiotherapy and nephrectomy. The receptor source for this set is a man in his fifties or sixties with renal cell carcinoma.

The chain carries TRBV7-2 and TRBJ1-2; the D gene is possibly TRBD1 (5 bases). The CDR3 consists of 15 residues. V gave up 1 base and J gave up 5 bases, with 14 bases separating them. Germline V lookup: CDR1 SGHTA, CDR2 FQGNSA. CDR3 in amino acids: CASSLDGGQRYGYTF. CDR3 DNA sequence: TGTGCCAGCAGCTTAGATGGAGGACAACGGTATGGCTACACCTTC.

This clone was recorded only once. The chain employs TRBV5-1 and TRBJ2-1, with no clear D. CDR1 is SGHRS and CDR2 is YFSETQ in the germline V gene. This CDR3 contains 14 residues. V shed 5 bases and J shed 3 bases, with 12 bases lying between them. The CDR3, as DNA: TGCGCCAGCAGTCCCACGCAAGTCTACAATGAGCAGTTCTTC. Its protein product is CASSPTQVYNEQFF.

This CDR3 is CASSHNRGRENYGYTF. The CDR3 DNA follows: TGCGCCAGCAGCCACAACCGCGGCCGGGAGAACTATGGCTACACCTTC. V gene TRBV4-3 combines with J gene TRBJ1-2; D gene uncertain. Trimming stripped 3 bases from V and 2 bases from J, with 16 bases between. Germline values: CDR1 LGHNA, CDR2 YSLEER. CDR3 length: 16 residues.

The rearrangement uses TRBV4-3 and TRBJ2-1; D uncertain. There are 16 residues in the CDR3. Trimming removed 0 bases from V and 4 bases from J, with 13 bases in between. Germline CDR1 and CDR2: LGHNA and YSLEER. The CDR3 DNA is TGCGCCAGCAGCCAAGATAGCAGCCAGTCTTACAATGAGCAGTTCTTC. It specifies CASSQDSSQSYNEQFF.

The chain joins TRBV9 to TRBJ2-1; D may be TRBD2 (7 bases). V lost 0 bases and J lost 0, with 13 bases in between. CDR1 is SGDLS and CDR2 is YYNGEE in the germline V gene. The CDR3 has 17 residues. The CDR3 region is CASSVDRGASSYNEQFF. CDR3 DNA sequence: TGTGCCAGCAGCGTAGACCGGGGGGCGAGCTCCTACAATGAGCAGTTCTTC.

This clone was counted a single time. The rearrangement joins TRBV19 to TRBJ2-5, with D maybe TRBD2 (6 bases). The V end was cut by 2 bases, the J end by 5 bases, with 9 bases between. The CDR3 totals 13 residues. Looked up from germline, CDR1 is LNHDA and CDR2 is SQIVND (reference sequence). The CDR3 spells CASSIRREETQYF. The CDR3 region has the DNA TGTGCCAGTAGTATAAGGAGGGAGGAGACCCAGTACTTC.

CDR3 DNA: TGTGCCAGCAGCCCACAGCATGGGGACAGGTCTTACGAGCAGTACTTC. Translating it yields CASSPQHGDRSYEQYF. The rearrangement links TRBV7-2 to TRBJ2-7; 8 bases match TRBD1. Germline V gene sequence: CDR1 SGHTA, CDR2 FQGNSA. V shed 5 bases, J shed 4 bases, and the junction held 13 bases outside the gene matches. The CDR3 covers 16 residues.

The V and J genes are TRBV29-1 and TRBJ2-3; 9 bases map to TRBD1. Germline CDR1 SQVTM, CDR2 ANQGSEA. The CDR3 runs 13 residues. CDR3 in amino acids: CIVGTGSTDTQYF. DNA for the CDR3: TGCATCGTGGGGACAGGGAGTACAGATACGCAGTATTTT.